What follows are 10 T cell receptor beta chains derived from one specimen sequenced in a study of T cells in Graves' hyperthyroidism and ophthalmopathy (dated by TCRdb to about 2019). Library construction relied on multiplex PCR. The listed sequencing device is Illumina HiSeq 2000. TCR beta CDR3 regions were amplified from RNA transcripts. The TCR CDR3 was subjected to a first round of RT-PCR using the HTBI primer set and the Qiagen OneStep RT-PCR kit. The public reads were reanalyzed by TCRdb: fastp trimming at Q25, MiXCR alignment, in-frame beta chains only. CDR3 protein sequences are deduplicated, and each keeps its most common genes and DNA. Counted in this sample were 350,000 or so distinct CDR3 sequences; around a sixth of them appeared once. Around a sixth of the sample lies in the top ten. Sequences were obtained from blood. The receptors here all came from a woman aged 40-49 years with Graves' ophthalmopathy.

This clonotype has at least ten counts. The V call is TRBV28, the J call TRBJ2-4; a possible D gene is TRBD2 (6 bases). This CDR3 is built from 16 residues. The germline gives CDR1 MDHEN, CDR2 SYDVKM. V lost 6 bases and J lost 0, with 15 bases in between. CDR3 residues: CASRSPLAVAKNIQYF. CDR3 DNA sequence: TGTGCCAGCAGATCCCCTTTAGCGGTAGCCAAAAACATTCAGTACTTC.

V gene TRBV28 combines with J gene TRBJ2-7; D is ambiguous. Germline V gene sequence: CDR1 MDHEN, CDR2 SYDVKM. Between the trimmed V and J ends, which lost 0 bases and 5 bases, there was a span of 2 bases. The CDR3 contains 11 residues. Written as DNA, the CDR3 is TGTGCCAGCAGTTTATGGGACGAGCAGTACTTC. Protein product: CASSLWDEQYF.

This clonotype was seen many times. The V and J genes are TRBV6-2 or TRBV6-3 and TRBJ2-7; TRBD1 is a possible D gene (6 bases). This CDR3 has 16 amino acids. Germline V gene data show CDR1 as MNHEY and CDR2 as SVGEGT. V shed 2 bases and J shed 1 base, with 15 bases lying between them. The CDR3, as DNA: TGTGCCAGCAGTTACACCCATCAGGGGATATCCTACGAGCAGTACTTC. As protein: CASSYTHQGISYEQYF.

This clonotype was observed at least ten times. The rearrangement uses TRBV27 and TRBJ2-5; D is unresolved. The V end lost 5 bases, the J end lost 5 bases, and 9 bases lay between the germline ends. CDR1 and CDR2 from the germline V gene are MNHEY and SMNVEV (reference sequence). The CDR3 loop spans 12 amino acids. The CDR3 DNA is TGTGCCAGCAGTCCTTTGGGGGAGACCCAGTACTTC. It encodes CASSPLGETQYF.

This clonotype was detected many times. The chain has TRBV29-1 and TRBJ2-5, with D uncertain. The CDR3 runs 13 residues. Between the trimmed V and J ends, which lost 3 bases and 2 bases, there was a span of 10 bases. Germline CDR1 SQVTM, CDR2 ANQGSEA. The CDR3 DNA sequence: TGCAGCGTTGATCCCACAGCTCAAGAGACCCAGTACTTC. It specifies CSVDPTAQETQYF.

This clonotype has ten or more counts. The chain links TRBV20-1 to TRBJ2-7, with TRBD2 matching over 7 bases. The germline CDR1 and CDR2 sequences are DFQATT and SNEGSKA (reference sequence). J lost 3 bases, V lost 2 bases, and 22 bases had no gene match. The CDR3 covers 19 residues. CDR3 amino acids: CSARSWVRRESSYGYEQYF. The CDR3 nucleotides read TGCAGTGCTAGATCGTGGGTGAGGCGGGAGTCCTCTTATGGCTACGAGCAGTACTTC.

The sample holds many counts of this clonotype. V gene TRBV11-2 combines with J gene TRBJ1-2; weak D call: TRBD1 (5 bases). Germline lookup yields CDR1 SGHAT and CDR2 FQNNGV. There are 14 residues in the CDR3. Trimming pared 1 base from V and 3 bases from J, leaving 9 bases between. For the CDR3, the DNA is TGTGCCAGCAGCTTAGTGACAGCCGACTATGGCTACACCTTC. It encodes CASSLVTADYGYTF.

This clonotype occurred many times. The chain couples TRBV4-3 to TRBJ2-7; 7 bases fit TRBD1. Germline V gene sequence: CDR1 LGHNA, CDR2 YSLEER. The CDR3 contains 14 residues. Trimming took 0 bases from V and 2 from J; bases not matched to a gene: 1. The CDR3 sequence is CASSQEQGAYEQYF. The CDR3 nucleotides are TGCGCCAGCAGCCAAGAGCAGGGGGCCTACGAGCAGTACTTC.

This clonotype showed up many times. The gene calls are TRBV7-8 and TRBJ1-6; 8 positions match TRBD1. There are 16 residues in the CDR3. V was pared by 5 bases and J by 9 bases, with 12 bases of the junction left unmatched. Germline assignment: CDR1 SGHVS and CDR2 FQNEAQ. The CDR3 here is CASSPRTGRDSSPLHF. In nucleotides, the CDR3 is TGTGCCAGCAGCCCCCGGACAGGGAGGGATAGTTCACCCCTCCACTTT.

This clonotype was seen many times. V is TRBV20-1 and J is TRBJ2-5; either TRBD1 or TRBD2 may supply D (6 bases each). The ends were cut back, 4 bases at V and 4 bases at J, with 22 bases in the middle. CDR1 DFQATT and CDR2 SNEGSKA come from the germline V gene (reference sequence). The CDR3 has 16 amino acids. The CDR3 bases are TGCAGTGCTATACCTTGGGTTTGGGGGGCGGGAGAGACCCAGTACTTC. Amino acids: CSAIPWVWGAGETQYF.